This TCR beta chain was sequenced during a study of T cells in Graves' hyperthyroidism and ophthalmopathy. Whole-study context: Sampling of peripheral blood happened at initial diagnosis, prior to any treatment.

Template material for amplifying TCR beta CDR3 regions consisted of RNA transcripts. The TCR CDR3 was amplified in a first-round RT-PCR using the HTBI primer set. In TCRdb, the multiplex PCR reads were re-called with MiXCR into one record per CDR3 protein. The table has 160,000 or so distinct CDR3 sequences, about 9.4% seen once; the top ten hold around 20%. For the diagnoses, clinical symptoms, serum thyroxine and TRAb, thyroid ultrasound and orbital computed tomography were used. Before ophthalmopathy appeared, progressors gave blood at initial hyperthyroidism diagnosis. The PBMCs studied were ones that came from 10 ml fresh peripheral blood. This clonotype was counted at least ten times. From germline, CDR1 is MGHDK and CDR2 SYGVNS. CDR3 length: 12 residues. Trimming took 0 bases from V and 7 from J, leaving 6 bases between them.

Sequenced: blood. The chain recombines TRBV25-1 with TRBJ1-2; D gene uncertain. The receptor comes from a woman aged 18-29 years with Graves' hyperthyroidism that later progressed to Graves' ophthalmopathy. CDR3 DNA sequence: TGTGCCAGCAGTGAATACAAATCTGGCTACACCTTC. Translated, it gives CASSEYKSGYTF.